This is a list of T cell receptor beta chains from one sample in a study of CXCR3-negative and CXCR3-positive naive CD8 T cells. TCRdb re-called the 5' RACE reads and shows each CDR3 protein once, DNA omitted. The sample includes about 130,000 distinct CDR3 sequences. Specimen: naive CXCR3- CD8+ T cells from blood. The source of these receptors is a human donor in good health. Some clones in this sample may be carry-over from other donors' samples. Each CDR3 is given with its conserved first and last residue.

V	J	CDR3
TRBV12-3/TRBV12-4	TRBJ2-3	CASTYTPGAGGSDTQYF
TRBV29-1	TRBJ2-3	CSVDDSSLSTDTQYF
TRBV7-2	TRBJ2-1	CASSQYGARNEQFF
TRBV14	TRBJ1-2	CASSQAVGRGLLGYTF
TRBV3-1	TRBJ2-3	CASSQPSGTITDTQYF
TRBV2	TRBJ2-1	CASSDSHRTYNEQFF
TRBV6-4	TRBJ2-1	CASSAGNSYNEQFF
TRBV12-3/TRBV12-4	TRBJ1-1	CASSPTFGTEAFF
TRBV2	TRBJ2-2	CASSVGTSEYTGELFF
TRBV11-3	TRBJ2-6	CASSPRGSGANVLTF